A selection of T cell receptor beta chains follows, all from one sample in a study of graft-versus-host responses after intestinal transplantation. The method was immunoSEQ multiplex PCR; TCRdb's version includes in-frame clones alone and lacks a portion of them. This table has around 17,000 clones, less than 85% appearing once. The source material was ileum tissue, sampled 17 days after transplant. These TCRs come from a human patient who received an intestinal transplant, so some T cells may come from the graft donor. Each CDR3 is given without its conserved first and last residue. Each record gives: D gene, J gene, V gene, CDR3 protein. D genes are given only for firm matches.

d_gene: NA; j_gene: TRBJ2-7; v_gene: TRBV4-2; CDR3aa: ASSPSSANSYEQY
d_gene: TRBD1; j_gene: TRBJ2-1; v_gene: TRBV28; CDR3aa: ASSTGTGLVLEGTASQF
d_gene: NA; j_gene: TRBJ2-3; v_gene: TRBV7-3; CDR3aa: ASSLGTNTDTQY
d_gene: TRBD2; j_gene: TRBJ2-3; v_gene: TRBV10-3; CDR3aa: AISDGWREVDTQY
d_gene: TRBD1; j_gene: TRBJ1-4; v_gene: TRBV7-2; CDR3aa: ASSSRDSWMFEKLF
d_gene: NA; j_gene: TRBJ2-3; v_gene: TRBV19; CDR3aa: ASSIVVASTKRTDTQY
d_gene: NA; j_gene: TRBJ1-2; v_gene: TRBV2; CDR3aa: ASGRPGGLSGYT
d_gene: TRBD1; j_gene: TRBJ1-2; v_gene: TRBV11-2; CDR3aa: ASSSDRGAGGYT
d_gene: TRBD1; j_gene: TRBJ1-1; v_gene: TRBV6-5; CDR3aa: ASSRQGAKTEAF
d_gene: NA; j_gene: TRBJ2-7; v_gene: TRBV6-6; CDR3aa: ASSYSEMDSSYEQY
d_gene: NA; j_gene: TRBJ1-3; v_gene: TRBV4-1; CDR3aa: ASSQWGGKNWAGNTIY
d_gene: NA; j_gene: TRBJ1-2; v_gene: TRBV5-1; CDR3aa: ASSPDGLVAYT
d_gene: NA; j_gene: TRBJ2-7; v_gene: TRBV30; CDR3aa: ACGGTTQAYEQY
d_gene: TRBD2; j_gene: TRBJ2-5; v_gene: TRBV5-4; CDR3aa: ASSLRGGGGETQY
d_gene: NA; j_gene: TRBJ2-1; v_gene: TRBV5-1; CDR3aa: ASSLFERSSYNEQF
d_gene: NA; j_gene: TRBJ2-7; v_gene: TRBV29-1; CDR3aa: SAYSFYEQY
d_gene: TRBD2; j_gene: TRBJ2-1; v_gene: TRBV4-2; CDR3aa: ASSQVLAGYNEQF
d_gene: NA; j_gene: TRBJ1-4; v_gene: TRBV6-1; CDR3aa: ASSVDYLLATNEKLF
d_gene: NA; j_gene: TRBJ1-1; v_gene: TRBV4-3; CDR3aa: ASSQGVGAEAF
d_gene: TRBD1; j_gene: TRBJ1-5; v_gene: TRBV28; CDR3aa: ASSLQGARNQPQH
d_gene: TRBD2; j_gene: TRBJ2-7; v_gene: TRBV7-9; CDR3aa: ASSRSGGPYEQY
d_gene: TRBD1; j_gene: TRBJ2-2; v_gene: TRBV7-7; CDR3aa: ASSHGTGPPNTGELF
d_gene: TRBD1; j_gene: TRBJ2-7; v_gene: TRBV5-4; CDR3aa: ASSLGTGTGGVYEQY
d_gene: TRBD1; j_gene: TRBJ2-2; v_gene: TRBV5-1; CDR3aa: ASSRGTGGMNTGELF
d_gene: TRBD1; j_gene: TRBJ2-3; v_gene: TRBV6-5; CDR3aa: ASRTGLSTDTQY
d_gene: NA; j_gene: TRBJ2-7; v_gene: TRBV30; CDR3aa: AWSVAGSYEQY
d_gene: NA; j_gene: TRBJ1-2; v_gene: TRBV19; CDR3aa: ASTDSYGYT
d_gene: NA; j_gene: TRBJ1-4; v_gene: TRBV7-3; CDR3aa: ASSLLDNTNEKLF
d_gene: TRBD1; j_gene: TRBJ2-7; v_gene: TRBV4-1; CDR3aa: ASSRRSHHRGTYEQY
d_gene: TRBD1; j_gene: TRBJ2-7; v_gene: TRBV7-2; CDR3aa: ASSLVQTGPYEQY
d_gene: NA; j_gene: TRBJ2-3; v_gene: TRBV4-1; CDR3aa: ASSQGPNTDTQY